This passage covers 17 T cell receptor beta chains from one sample sequenced in a study of low-dose radiotherapy and immunotherapy resistance in tumors. First-strand cDNA used TRAV- and TRBV-specific primers, covering alpha and beta chains. A constant-region primer paired with the V-primer adapter amplified TCRs over about 20 PCR cycles. TCRdb re-derived calls from the reads in MiXCR, one entry per CDR3 protein. The sample holds about 84,000 distinct CDR3 sequences; about a sixth are singletons and the top ten take approximately 1.5%. The time point denotes: after trial treatment. The treatment here: LDRT plus nivolumab, ipilimumab, low-dose cyclophosphamide and aspirin (RACIN trial). The starting material was PBMCs, obtained after low-dose radiotherapy plus immunotherapy. The receptors shown here come from a male donor with prostate cancer.

This clonotype was observed at least ten times. The chain couples TRBV9 to TRBJ2-7; D might be TRBD1 (6 bases). Trimming shortened V by 3 bases and J by 5 bases, and 15 bases separated the two germline ends. CDR1 is SGDLS, CDR2 YYNGEE, per germline. The CDR3 loop spans 14 amino acids. The CDR3 DNA reads as TGTGCCAGCAGCGGGGGGCAAGCGATTGACGAGCAGTACTTC. Translation: CASSGGQAIDEQYF.

A word on this clonotype: One junction end disagrees with the germline gene, perhaps due to a read error. The V and J genes are TRBV28 and TRBJ2-3, with 9 positions matching TRBD2. The CDR3 runs 16 residues. The germline V gene encodes CDR1 MDHEN and CDR2 SYDVKM. The CDR3: CVSSPSGTLPTDTRYF. Written as DNA, the CDR3 is TGTGTCAGCAGCCCTAGCGGGACCCTACCCACAGATACGCGGTATTTT.

Ten or more counts support this clonotype. This chain uses TRBV12-3 or TRBV12-4 with TRBJ2-1, with D perhaps matching TRBD2 (5 bases). CDR3 length: 12 residues. V lost 4 bases and J lost 13, with 14 bases in between. DNA of the CDR3: TGTGCCAGCAGTTCCCTGGTGGGAGCACAGTTCTTC. This translates into CASSSLVGAQFF.

Notes on this clonotype: A read error is the likely source, as a far larger clone sits one nucleotide away. The chain uses TRBV4-3 and TRBJ2-7, with 9 bases aligning to TRBD1. From germline, CDR1 is LGHNA and CDR2 YSLEER. This CDR3 has 14 amino acids. The V and J ends lost 1 base and 7 bases, in that order; junction bases with no gene match: 5. This CDR3 reads CASSQGTGDNEQYF. For the CDR3, the DNA is TGCGCCAGCAGCCAAGGGACAGGGGACAATGAGCAGTACTTC.

In its sample, this clonotype was seen many times. CDR3 amino acids: CSGTGPSSYNEQFF. Written as DNA, the CDR3 is TGCAGCGGGACAGGGCCTAGCTCCTACAATGAGCAGTTCTTC. The chain employs TRBV29-1 and TRBJ2-1; TRBD1 matches 8 bases. The CDR3 sequence is 14 residues long. V lost 7 bases and J lost 0; bases outside the gene matches: 5. Germline CDR1 SQVTM, CDR2 ANQGSEA.

This chain connects TRBV2 to TRBJ2-1; D gene unclear. Germline CDR1 and CDR2: SNHLY and FYNNEI. V lost 7 bases and J 9 bases, leaving 10 bases between the germline ends. The CDR3 loop spans 11 amino acids. The CDR3 reads CASTAGAEQFF. CDR3 DNA sequence: TGTGCCAGCACGGCTGGAGCTGAGCAGTTCTTC.

Details on this clonotype: A far more abundant clone sits one base away, making this likely a read error. The chain links TRBV11-2 to TRBJ2-7; 7 nucleotides agree with TRBD2. The CDR3 totals 16 residues. The germline CDR1 and CDR2 sequences are SGHAT and FQNNGV. V was clipped by 0 bases and J by 7 bases; unmatched bases: 12. The CDR3 sequence: CASSLEGGVGNNEQYF. The CDR3 DNA sequence: TGTGCCAGCAGCTTAGAGGGAGGGGTGGGTAACAATGAGCAGTACTTC.

This clonotype has a count of ten or more. The chain recombines TRBV20-1 with TRBJ2-3, with D perhaps TRBD2 (6 bases). There are 14 residues in the CDR3. The V end lost 2 bases, the J end lost 0 bases, and 9 bases lay between the germline ends. Germline CDR1 reads DFQATT; CDR2 reads SNEGSKA (reference sequence). The CDR3 loop reads CSARYAGSTDTQYF. The CDR3 nucleotides are TGCAGTGCTAGATACGCGGGAAGCACAGATACGCAGTATTTT.

The chain uses TRBV27 and TRBJ2-1, with TRBD2 matching 7 bases. This CDR3 is built from 15 residues. In germline, CDR1 is MNHEY, CDR2 SMNVEV (reference sequence). V lost 0 bases, J lost 7 bases, and 6 bases stayed unmatched. Here the CDR3 DNA reads TGTGCCAGCAGTTTATCAGCTAGCGGAGTGAATGAGCAGTTCTTC. Translation gives CASSLSASGVNEQFF.

This clonotype appeared many times. The chain combines TRBV21-1 with TRBJ2-1; the table's TRBD1 call for D was not verified on the DNA. TRBV21-1 represents a pseudogene. The CDR3 runs 18 residues. The CDR3: CASSKAHKGARSYNEQFF. DNA of the CDR3: TGTGCCAGCAGCAAAGCCCACAAGGGGGCCCGCTCCTACAATGAGCAGTTCTTC.

This clonotype was detected a few times. This likely came from a read error, as a far larger clone is one base away. The gene calls are TRBV28 and TRBJ2-7, with 13 bases matching TRBD2. The CDR3 is 17 amino acids. Looked up from germline, CDR1 is MDHEN and CDR2 is SYDVKM. V was clipped by 6 bases and J by 7 bases; unmatched bases: 15. As DNA, the CDR3 is TGTGCCAGCAGCCTTGGGCCCGGGACTAGCGGGGTTAATGAGCAGTACTTC. The encoded protein is CASSLGPGTSGVNEQYF. Full variable domain (rest looked up from reference TRBV28 and TRBJ2-7): DVKVTQSSRYLVKRTGEKVFLECVQDMDHENMFWYRQDPGLGLRLIYFSYDVKMKEKGDIPEGYSVSREKKERFSLILESASTNQTSMYLCASSLGPGTSGVNEQYFGPGTRLTVT.

This clonotype was seen repeatedly, ten times or more. The chain recombines TRBV12-3 or TRBV12-4 with TRBJ2-1; 7 bases line up with TRBD2. The CDR3 has 16 amino acids. Trimming removed 4 bases from V and 4 bases from J; junction bases left unmatched: 10. In DNA form, the CDR3 reads TGTGCCAGCAGTTCCGTTCTAGCGGAGACTTACAATGAGCAGTTCTTC. Its translation: CASSSVLAETYNEQFF.

A remark on this clonotype: With a far larger clone one base away, a read error is the likely cause. The rearrangement joins TRBV28 to TRBJ2-1; 13 bases map to TRBD2. The CDR3 runs 17 residues. Germline trimming cut 5 bases from V and 10 bases from J; bases unmatched to any gene: 14. Germline V gives CDR1 MDHEN, CDR2 SYDVKM. CDR3 loop: CASSDLTSGRYSYEQFF. The DNA for the CDR3 is TGTGCCAGCAGTGACCTGACTAGCGGGAGGTACTCCTACGAGCAGTTCTTC. The full variable domain, its missing parts supplied by reference TRBV28 and TRBJ2-1, is DVKVTQSSRYLVKRTGEKVFLECVQDMDHENMFWYRQDPGLGLRLIYFSYDVKMKEKGDIPEGYSVSREKKERFSLILESASTNQTSMYLCASSDLTSGRYSYEQFFGPGTRLTVL.

This clonotype was seen at least ten times. The genes are TRBV3-1 and TRBJ2-4, with D tentatively TRBD1 (6 bases). Germline V gene sequence: CDR1 LGHDT, CDR2 YNNKEL (reference sequence). The CDR3 covers 14 residues. The V end was cut by 5 bases, the J end by 7 bases, with 15 bases between. This CDR3 is CASSSQRGTNIQYF. The DNA for the CDR3 is TGTGCCAGCAGCTCCCAGAGGGGGACGAACATTCAGTACTTC. Based on the CDR3 plus reference TRBV3-1 and TRBJ2-4, the full variable domain is DTAVSQTPKYLVTQMGNDKSIKCEQNLGHDTMYWYKQDSKKFLKIMFSYNNKELIINETVPNRFSPKSPDKAHLNLHINSLELGDSAVYFCASSSQRGTNIQYFGAGTRLSVL.

The chain has TRBV10-3 and TRBJ1-5; 8 positions match TRBD1. V gave up 4 bases and J gave up 5 bases; unmatched junction bases: 7. Germline V gene data show CDR1 as ENHRY and CDR2 as SYGVKD. The CDR3 contains 15 residues. CDR3 DNA sequence: TGTGCCATCAGTGGCGGACAGGGAGTGGATCAGCCCCAGCATTTT. Translated, it gives CAISGGQGVDQPQHF.

This clonotype showed up just a few times. Being one base from a much bigger clone, this may be a read error. This chain connects TRBV30 to TRBJ2-7, with TRBD2 matching over 8 bases. Germline loops: CDR1 GTSNPN, CDR2 SVGIG (reference sequence). V trimming: 1 base; J trimming: 4 bases; junction bases outside the gene matches: 9. The CDR3 has 15 amino acids. CDR3 amino acids: CAWSDSGLVQYEQYF. The CDR3 DNA is TGTGCCTGGAGTGATTCGGGACTAGTCCAATACGAGCAGTACTTC.

This clonotype was seen at least ten times. The rearrangement links TRBV7-8 to TRBJ2-3, with D hard to call. Germline V gives CDR1 SGHVS, CDR2 FQNEAQ. This CDR3 spans 13 amino acids. The germline V and J ends were trimmed by 6 bases and 2 bases, with 9 bases remaining between them. CDR3 sequence (DNA): TGTGCCAGCAGGTTGCTGGCCACAGATACGCAGTATTTT. It encodes CASRLLATDTQYF.